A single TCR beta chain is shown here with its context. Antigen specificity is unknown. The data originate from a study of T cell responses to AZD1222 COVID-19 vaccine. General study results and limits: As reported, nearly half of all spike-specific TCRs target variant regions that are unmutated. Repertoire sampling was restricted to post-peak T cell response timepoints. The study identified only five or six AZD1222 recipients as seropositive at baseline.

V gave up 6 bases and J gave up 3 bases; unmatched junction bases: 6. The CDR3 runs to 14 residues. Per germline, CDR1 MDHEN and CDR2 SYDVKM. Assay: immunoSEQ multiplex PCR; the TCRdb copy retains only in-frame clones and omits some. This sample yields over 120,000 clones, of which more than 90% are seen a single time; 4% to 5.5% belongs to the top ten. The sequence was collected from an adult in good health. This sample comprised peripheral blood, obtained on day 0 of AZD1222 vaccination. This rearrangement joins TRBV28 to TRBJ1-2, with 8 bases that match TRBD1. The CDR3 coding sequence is TGTGCCAGCAGGAGACAGGGGAGCGACTATGGCTACACCTTC. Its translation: CASRRQGSDYGYTF.